This T cell receptor (beta chain) was obtained from a study of blood T cell repertoires in COVID-19 (TCRdb year 2020). About the investigation overall: Samples covering the acute and convalescent phases of COVID-19 were provided by collaborators in the United States, Italy and Spain. The material from the prospective study consisted of cDNA or gDNA derived from T cells, B-cell-depleted T cells, or PBMCs. Samples came from the ongoing ImmuneRACE study (first 160 participants) plus 1,254 subjects from 6 global collaborators. Deeply sampled blood TCRbeta repertoires from subjects exposed to, actively infected with, or recovered from COVID-19 were included in the dataset. The repertoires were released in a freely available public database intended as a resource for research on the immune response to SARS-CoV-2. Where available, HLA class I and class II types were obtained from metadata supplied by the sample provider rather than from assay-based typing. The sample metadata nearly always contained a de-identified subject ID, COVID-19 status, age in years and sex. General conclusions and limits of the study: The amount of clinical and demographic metadata varied by source and participant and was provided uncurated.

Only a few counts were recorded for this clone. Its cognate antigen has yet to be identified. Per-base quality was not reported, and no clone a single base away is much larger than it. TCRbeta CDR3 regions were amplified from genomic DNA by means of the immunoSEQ Assay, a bias-controlled multiplex PCR. In the source study's methods: Within the assay, amplification of reference gene primers was used to estimate how many nucleated cells each sample contained. To quantify the absolute abundance of each unique TCRbeta CDR3 rearrangement, sequence reads were collapsed and filtered. Productive Simpson clonality was computed per sample as the square root of Simpson's diversity index over productive rearrangements. TCRdb took over this immuneACCESS table, retaining in-frame rearrangements with V and J assigned. Such tables are incomplete; in checked studies, under half of the missing clones stem from an unresolved V gene, and the remainder is unexplained. The D gene and trimming were derived from the DNA, and the V and J assignments and clone size from that table. Across this sample there are around 170,000 clones, with about 81% seen only once. 12% of the sample goes to the ten largest clones.

In Seattle, one collaborating source enrolled patients while the infection was active and tracked those patients longitudinally over the course of disease. Each collaborating institution followed its own protocols to collect whole blood in K2EDTA tubes. Collaborator samples were shipped for TCRbeta analysis as frozen whole blood, isolated PBMCs, or DNA extracted from either sample type. Unmatched junction bases come to 4, with V trimmed by 4 bases and J by 3 bases. Based on the germline V gene (reference sequence), the CDR1 and CDR2 sequences are MNHEY and SMNVEV. From its cysteine to its phenylalanine, the CDR3 spans 15 amino acids. Only the CDR3 part of the read is kept: 45 bases, read in frame from the first base.

Rearrangement joined TRBV27 to TRBJ2-1, and TRBD2 aligns with 9 junction nucleotides. The TCR was taken from a woman aged 80 or older with COVID-19, enrolled during active disease. Input material: peripheral blood. The CDR3 protein is CASSWGSGGYNEQFF. The bases read TGTGCCAGCAGTTGGGGTAGCGGGGGCTACAATGAGCAGTTCTTC.